The subject of this entry is one T cell receptor beta chain. The V and J ends lost 4 bases and 4 bases, in that order; junction bases with no gene match: 5. CDR1 and CDR2 (germline): SGHRS, YFSETQ. CDR3 length: 14 amino acids. The sample comes from a study of neoadjuvant nivolumab and ipilimumab in lung cancer. Measured with immunoSEQ multiplex PCR; TCRdb has only the in-frame clones, and not every one. The sample contains about 4,600 clones, roughly 80% of which appear only once. Sequenced material: adjacent normal lung tissue, taken after neoadjuvant nivolumab, alone or with ipilimumab, at or shortly before surgery. This sequence joins TRBV5-1 and TRBJ2-5, with TRBD2 matching 9 bases. The source of this sequence is an adult with non-small cell lung cancer. CDR3 loop: CASSPLAGRETQYF. The CDR3 coding sequence is TGCGCCAGCAGCCCGCTAGCGGGGCGAGAGACCCAGTACTTC. Combining the CDR3 with reference TRBV5-1 and TRBJ2-5 gives the whole variable domain KAGVTQTPRYLIKTRGQQVTLSCSPISGHRSVSWYQQTPGQGLQFLFEYFSETQRNKGNFPGRFSGRQFSNSRSEMNVSTLELGDSALYLCASSPLAGRETQYFGPGTRLLVL.